These 5 T cell receptor beta chains were sequenced from one sample in a study of blood T cell repertoires in COVID-19 (dated by TCRdb to the early 2020s). Library preparation was by the immunoSEQ multiplex PCR assay. Here the immuneACCESS table is served through TCRdb, limited to in-frame sequences with V and J called. Missing clones are a known gap in these copies; in checked studies unresolved V genes cover under half, and the rest lacks a known reason. This sample has some 370,000 clones in its table, and about 90% of those were observed once. The ten largest clonotypes hold about 6.8% of the sample. The sequenced sample was peripheral blood. All receptors derive from a man younger than 30 with active or convalescent COVID-19.

The V call is TRBV2, the J call TRBJ1-2; possibly TRBD1 for D (5 bases). V lost 2 bases and J lost 6, with 7 bases in between. Per germline, CDR1 SNHLY and CDR2 FYNNEI. This CDR3 contains 12 residues. The CDR3 DNA reads as TGTGCCAGCAGTGAATGGGGGGATGGCTACACCTTC. Translating gives CASSEWGDGYTF. Supplemented by reference TRBV2 and TRBJ1-2, the full variable domain reads EPEVTQTPSHQVTQMGQEVILRCVPISNHLYFYWYRQILGQKVEFLVSFYNNEISEKSEIFDDQFSVERPDGSNFTLKIRSTKLEDSAMYFCASSEWGDGYTFGSGTRLTVV.

A remark on this clone: The junction differs from germline at one of its ends, possibly a read error. The rearrangement uses TRBV5-1 and TRBJ2-6, with TRBD1 as a possible D gene (5 bases). The CDR3 is made up of 17 amino acids. The germline V gene encodes CDR1 SGHRS and CDR2 YFSETQ. CDR3 sequence: CASSPGYSSSGANVLTF. In nucleotides, the CDR3 is TGCGCCAGCAGCCCTGGTTATTCCAGCTCTGGGGCCAACGTGCTGACTTTC.

V gene TRBV28 combines with J gene TRBJ1-1; 9 bases align to TRBD1. This CDR3 has 15 amino acids. The junction had 9 bases not matched to a gene; V was cut back by 5 bases and J by 5 bases. CDR1 and CDR2 (germline): MDHEN, SYDVKM. The CDR3 loop reads CASSRETGGKTEAFF. Here the CDR3 DNA reads TGTGCCAGCAGTAGGGAGACAGGGGGAAAAACTGAAGCTTTCTTT. Full variable domain (rest looked up from reference TRBV28 and TRBJ1-1): DVKVTQSSRYLVKRTGEKVFLECVQDMDHENMFWYRQDPGLGLRLIYFSYDVKMKEKGDIPEGYSVSREKKERFSLILESASTNQTSMYLCASSRETGGKTEAFFGQGTRLTVV.

The gene calls are TRBV29-1 and TRBJ1-1; D not resolved. CDR3 length equals 13 residues. The germline V and J ends were trimmed by 5 bases and 5 bases, with 15 bases remaining between them. CDR1 SQVTM and CDR2 ANQGSEA come from the germline V gene. CDR3 DNA sequence: TGCAGCGTTTTATCCGTTCGGTTGACTGAAGCTTTCTTT. Translation gives CSVLSVRLTEAFF. Filled out from reference TRBV29-1 and TRBJ1-1, the complete variable domain reads SAVISQKPSRDICQRGTSLTIQCQVDSQVTMMFWYRQQPGQSLTLIATANQGSEATYESGFVIDKFPISRPNLTFSTLTVSNMSPEDSSIYLCSVLSVRLTEAFFGQGTRLTVV.

The CDR3 loop reads CASSLGTSGGQETQYF. The CDR3 DNA follows: TGTGCCAGCAGCTTGGGGACTAGCGGGGGCCAAGAGACCCAGTACTTC. J is TRBJ2-5 and V is TRBV5-6; the match to TRBD2 covers 13 bases. Germline V CDR1 and CDR2: SGHDT, YYEEEE. The V gene end was trimmed by 0 bases and the J gene end by 1 base; junction bases not matched to a gene: 0. This CDR3 has 16 amino acids.